This T cell receptor (beta chain) was profiled in a study of blood T cell repertoires in COVID-19 (dated by TCRdb to 2018 to 2021). Broadly, across the study: The collaborator samples originated in the United States, Italy and Spain and spanned the acute and convalescent phases of COVID-19. The material from the prospective study consisted of cDNA or gDNA derived from T cells, B-cell-depleted T cells, or PBMCs. Subjects who had been exposed to COVID-19, were actively infected with it, or had recovered from it provided the deeply sampled blood TCRbeta repertoires that made up the dataset. The repertoires were released in a freely available public database meant as a resource for research on the immune response to SARS-CoV-2. The samples were drawn from the first 160 participants of the ongoing ImmuneRACE study and from over a thousand subjects provided by 6 global collaborators. A de-identified subject ID, COVID-19 status, age in years and sex were almost always included in the sample metadata. Where HLA class I and class II types were available, the types were taken from metadata supplied by the sample provider, not from assay-based typing.

Including the terminal cysteine and phenylalanine, the CDR3 comprises 18 residues. The CDR3 DNA has 54 bases and is translated from base 1. V trim: 7 bases; J trim: 8 bases; unmatched bases: 21. CDR1 and CDR2 were assigned from the germline V gene (reference sequence) as SGHNT and YYREEE. What the work shows at the level of the full study, not this receptor alone: Clinical and demographic metadata were provided uncurated, with the amount varying by source and participant.

TCRbeta CDR3 regions were amplified from genomic DNA by means of the immunoSEQ Assay, a bias-controlled multiplex PCR. The original methods were these. Nucleated cell counts per sample were estimated from amplification of reference gene primers within the assay. Sequence reads were collapsed and filtered to measure the absolute abundance of every unique TCRbeta CDR3 rearrangement. For each sample, productive Simpson clonality was calculated by taking the square root of Simpson's diversity index across productive rearrangements. TCRdb retrieved this table from immuneACCESS and kept in-frame rearrangements only. Not all clones are present; in checked studies, unresolved V genes account for under half, and no reason is known for the remainder. V and J calls plus clone size are reproduced from that table; the DNA served to infer D and trimming. For this sample there are over 250,000 clones; around 90% appear just once. Around 10% of the sample rests with the top ten.

In the case of this clone: Its binding antigen is unknown. Base qualities were left out, and no much larger clone turns up one base away.

Participants in the prospective study were aged roughly 18 to 100 years, lived in about two dozen United States geographic areas, and enrolled through a virtual design. In the prospective study, participants were assigned to cohorts based on the clinical history participants reported in a screening survey and a study questionnaire. Recovered participants in ImmuneRACE Cohort 3 were defined as having two consecutive negative NP/OP PCR tests, clearance from a healthcare professional, or resolution of symptoms. In the prospective study, whole blood, serum and a nasopharyngeal or oropharyngeal swab were collected from each participant by mobile phlebotomists. Additional blood draws and questionnaires over an approximately 2-month period could optionally be provided by prospective study participants. Before DNA extraction, prospective study blood samples were shipped either frozen or at room temperature.

Sequenced input: PBMCs or T cells enriched from blood (not recorded which). The chain is assembled from TRBV5-4 and TRBJ2-1, and 10 bases in between align with TRBD2. The source is a woman under 30 who had recovered from COVID-19. In nucleotides, the sequence is TGTGCCAGCCAGAGACTTATAGCGGGAGGCCAGGGGATTTATGAGCAGTTCTTC. It translates to CASQRLIAGGQGIYEQFF.